The sequence of this TCR beta chain was determined in a study of shared clonotypes between healthy human individuals. The germline V and J ends were trimmed by 3 bases and 5 bases, with 10 bases remaining between them. The germline CDR1 and CDR2 sequences are MNHEY and SMNVEV (reference sequence). There are 13 residues in the CDR3. Repertoires were generated with immunoSEQ multiplex PCR, while TCRdb's copy carries only in-frame clones and drops some. The sample carries approximately 840,000 clones, 95% to 97% recorded once. The naive CD8 population came from CD45RO-negative cells selected for CCR7, without terminally differentiated effector memory CD45RA+ cells.

The chain joins TRBV27 to TRBJ2-5, with a tentative D call TRBD2 (6 bases). The sample consisted of naive CD8+ T cells sorted from blood. The source is a man younger than 45 in good health. The CDR3 here is CASSFDSGETQYF. The CDR3 DNA sequence: TGTGCCAGCAGTTTTGACAGCGGGGAGACCCAGTACTTC.